A selection of T cell receptor beta chains follows, all from one sample in a study of blood T cell repertoires in COVID-19. The repertoire was sequenced with immunoSEQ multiplex PCR; TCRdb's copy has only in-frame clones and lacks some. In the table there are approximately 140,000 clones, 84% of which are singletons. The sequencing sample was made of peripheral blood. Source of these receptors: a man between 25 and 39 years old with COVID-19, enrolled during active disease. The conserved cysteine and the conserved F or W are not part of the CDR3 here. The order of the fields is J gene, V gene, D gene, clone size, CDR3 protein. D genes are given only for firm matches. The size field is filled for only some rows; it gives once, few, many or a size class.

>TRBJ2-7|TRBV29-1|.|.
SVVRGQGVFGEQY
>TRBJ2-3|TRBV19|.|.
ASSPRGQTASDTQY
>TRBJ1-5|TRBV5-5|.|.
ASSSDRYQPQH
>TRBJ2-1|TRBV7-3|TRBD2|.
ASSLNLAGFHNEQF
>TRBJ2-3|TRBV9|.|.
ASSPLEGSTDTQY
>TRBJ2-1|TRBV15|TRBD1|.
ATSERDRGLDEQF
>TRBJ2-7|TRBV19|TRBD1|.
ASSFTLTGAYEQY
>TRBJ2-1|TRBV28|.|few
ASSFEAGTYNEQF
>TRBJ2-3|TRBV30|.|.
AWSVPGVDTQY
>TRBJ2-4|TRBV7-8|TRBD1|.
ASSPSGGVNIQY
>TRBJ1-2|TRBV2|TRBD1|once
ASPTGLFGYT
>TRBJ2-2|TRBV7-8|.|few
ASSPGTGITGELF
>TRBJ2-7|TRBV28|.|.
ASSPQEVSYEQY
>TRBJ1-2|TRBV13|TRBD1|.
ASSSNDRERSQGYT
>TRBJ2-7|TRBV12-3/TRBV12-4|.|.
ASSLNRDYEQY
>TRBJ2-3|TRBV5-1|.|.
ASPSPRGPTDTQY
>TRBJ2-7|TRBV27|.|.
ASTGQPVTLYEQY
>TRBJ1-4|TRBV19|.|.
SGGLGEKLF
>TRBJ1-1|TRBV13|TRBD1|.
ASSSNRGNTEAF
>TRBJ2-1|TRBV5-4|.|once
ASSPAPGPTSSYNEQF
>TRBJ2-5|TRBV3-1/TRBV3-2|TRBD2|.
ASSSKTSGQETQY
>TRBJ2-7|TRBV6-2/TRBV6-3|TRBD2|.
ASSPGGIGSHEQY
>TRBJ2-5|TRBV9|TRBD2|few
ASSVGSSGVPETQY
>TRBJ1-2|TRBV5-1|.|.
ASRDTDGYT
>TRBJ1-2|TRBV21-1|.|once
ASSPGLRQILTSANYGYT
>TRBJ1-1|TRBV5-4|.|.
ASSPMVATMNTEAF
>TRBJ2-1|TRBV6-5|.|.
ASSYSLYNEQF
>TRBJ2-1|TRBV29-1|TRBD1|.
SVALQGPGNEQF
>TRBJ1-1|TRBV7-9|.|.
ASSLRGTGMNTEAF
>TRBJ2-2|TRBV3-1/TRBV3-2|.|.
ASSRNVGGGLAGELF
>TRBJ1-5|TRBV28|.|.
ASSRQGNQPQH
>TRBJ1-2|TRBV30|.|.
AWSNRQKDYT
>TRBJ2-7|TRBV7-8|.|.
ASSFSGLSYEQY
>TRBJ2-7|TRBV11-1|.|.
ASSWGARDYEQY
>TRBJ2-7|TRBV29-1|TRBD2|.
SVEDPPGGVEQY
>TRBJ1-1|TRBV28|.|.
ASLTGRGTNTEAF
>TRBJ2-1|TRBV18|TRBD1|.
ASSPLQGTNEQF